This T cell receptor (beta chain) was found in a study of shared clonotypes between healthy human individuals. General study points: Exclusively blood specimens were collected; tissue repertoires likely differ.

The authors' processing: Quality scores were absent from the junction-only immunoSEQ sequences, so filtering differed. TCRdb's table, derived via immunoSEQ multiplex PCR, lists solely in-frame clones and lacks some. V, J and clone size are those of that table, while D and trimming were read from the DNA. The sample yields around 1.9 million clones, 80% to 95% seen once. Comment on this clone: Its antigen is not identified.

The CDR3 runs 13 residues. Trimming took off 4 bases at V and 6 bases at J, with 10 bases between the two ends. CDR1 MGHRA and CDR2 YSYEKL come from the germline V gene. Cells designated naive CD8 were CD45RO-negative and were positively selected for CCR7, with terminally differentiated effector memory CD45RA+ cells excluded. The specimen was naive CD8+ T cells from PBMCs. This chain uses TRBV4-1 with TRBJ1-5; no firm D call. The receptor was isolated from a man between 18 and 29 years old in good health. Some clones in this sample may be carry-over from other donors' samples. The chain's CDR3 is CASSLDGIQPQHF. CDR3 in DNA: TGCGCCAGCAGCCTGGACGGCATTCAGCCCCAGCATTTT.